The 21 T cell receptor beta chains reported below all come from one sample, sequenced in a study of T cells after yellow fever vaccination (dated by TCRdb to about 2019). The receptor library was made with 5' RACE. The sequencer was an Illumina HiSeq 2500. The public reads were reprocessed in TCRdb via fastp at Q25 and MiXCR, keeping in-frame beta chains. Rows are unified per CDR3 protein, each entry keeping the most common DNA and genes. Present in this sample are roughly 310,000 distinct CDR3 sequences, over 8% of which were seen just once. The ten largest clones capture about a sixth of the sample. The sample's treatment or condition label is to be understood as: live attenuated yellow fever vaccine strain. The specimen comprised PBMCs, sampled on the day of the first yellow fever vaccination. The receptors stem from a man between 18 and 35 years old who received the YFV17D yellow fever vaccine.

V usage is TRBV4-3 and J usage is TRBJ2-2, with TRBD1 matching over 8 bases. Germline CDR1 reads LGHNA; CDR2 reads YSLEER. The V segment lost 1 base and the J segment 5 bases; nucleotides outside the gene matches: 6. This CDR3 comprises 16 residues. The CDR3 is CASSQGAGQATGELFF. DNA of the CDR3: TGCGCCAGCAGCCAAGGGGCGGGACAGGCAACCGGGGAGCTGTTTTTT.

The table lists this clonotype with a few counts. V and J are TRBV5-1 and TRBJ1-1, with D possibly being TRBD1 (6 bases). The germline CDR1 and CDR2 sequences are SGHRS and YFSETQ. The CDR3 covers 15 residues. V lost 1 base and J 6 bases, leaving 16 bases between the germline ends. Here the CDR3 DNA reads TGCGCCAGCAGCTTGAACCCCACAGGGATCGCTGAAGCTTTCTTT. Residues: CASSLNPTGIAEAFF.

Many counts were recorded for this clonotype. J is TRBJ2-5 and V is TRBV7-2, with 8 bases that match TRBD2. Germline trimming cut 5 bases from V and 2 bases from J; bases unmatched to any gene: 4. Per germline, CDR1 SGHTA and CDR2 FQGNSA. The CDR3 has 14 residues. The CDR3 loop reads CASSPLAAQETQYF. DNA of the CDR3: TGTGCCAGCAGCCCACTAGCGGCACAAGAGACCCAGTACTTC.

This clonotype has a count of ten or more. This chain connects TRBV7-3 to TRBJ2-1; a possible D gene is TRBD2 (6 bases). Trimming shortened V by 5 bases and J by 5 bases, and 16 bases separated the two germline ends. CDR3 length equals 15 residues. Germline loops: CDR1 SGHTA, CDR2 FQGTGA. CDR3 region: CASSPLGGSNNEQFF. The CDR3 DNA is TGTGCCAGCAGCCCCCTCGGAGGGTCTAACAATGAGCAGTTCTTC.

This clonotype was found once. This rearrangement joins TRBV5-1 to TRBJ2-1; D call uncertain. Trimming removed 4 bases at V and 6 bases at J, with 14 bases between. The CDR3 covers 14 residues. Germline loops: CDR1 SGHRS, CDR2 YFSETQ. The CDR3 region has the DNA TGCGCCAGCAGCCCACCAGAACGCAGCAATGAGCAGTTCTTC. Protein: CASSPPERSNEQFF.

This clonotype was recorded at least ten times. In nucleotides, the CDR3 is TGTGCCAGCAGAGCTCAGGTTTACACTGAAGCTTTCTTT. Protein product: CASRAQVYTEAFF. The rearrangement joins TRBV6-4 to TRBJ1-1, with unresolved D. Trimming shortened V by 6 bases and J by 3 bases, and 11 bases separated the two germline ends. Germline loops: CDR1 MRHNA, CDR2 SNTAGT. This CDR3 region has 13 residues.

This clonotype was found a few times. The V gene is TRBV4-1, the J gene TRBJ2-2; the D is unclear. This CDR3 has 17 residues. Trimming took 0 bases from V and 3 from J, leaving 14 bases between them. The V gene's germline CDR1 is MGHRA and CDR2 YSYEKL. CDR3 loop: CASSQEGGGEHTGELFF. The DNA for the CDR3 is TGCGCCAGCAGCCAAGAGGGCGGTGGGGAACACACCGGGGAGCTGTTTTTT.

The chain links TRBV10-3 to TRBJ2-1, with D possibly being TRBD1 (5 bases). The V and J ends lost 6 bases and 2 bases respectively, with 14 bases between them. CDR3 length: 15 residues. Germline CDR1 is ENHRY and CDR2 is SYGVKD. The CDR3 DNA reads as TGTGCCATCAGCCCCAGGGATAGCCCCTACAATGAGCAGTTCTTC. The encoded protein is CAISPRDSPYNEQFF.

This clonotype was observed a few times. The chain employs TRBV6-5 and TRBJ2-5; no clear D gene. Trimming cost V 2 bases and J 1 base, with 11 bases left between them. CDR3 length equals 15 residues. CDR1 MNHEY and CDR2 SVGAGI come from the germline V gene. For the CDR3, the DNA is TGTGCCAGCAGTTACGATCGCTTTCGCCAAGAGACCCAGTACTTC. This codes for CASSYDRFRQETQYF.

The chain uses TRBV7-9 and TRBJ1-5, with 7 bases aligning to TRBD1. V gave up 5 bases and J gave up 9 bases; unmatched junction bases: 13. This CDR3 comprises 15 residues. In germline, CDR1 is SEHNR, CDR2 FQNEAQ (reference sequence). The CDR3, as DNA: TGTGCCAGCAGCGAACTAAAGACAGGGAAGGGGCCCCAGCATTTT. This translates into CASSELKTGKGPQHF.

Many counts were recorded for this clonotype. The chain is built from TRBV7-2 and TRBJ1-5; TRBD1 might be the D (5 bases). The CDR3 has 16 residues. Germline V gives CDR1 SGHTA, CDR2 FQGNSA. Trimming shortened V by 4 bases and J by 7 bases, and 20 bases separated the two germline ends. For the CDR3, the DNA is TGTGCCAGCAGCTCCGGACAATCCGGGGGAGGACAGCCCCAGCATTTT. Amino acid sequence: CASSSGQSGGGQPQHF.

This clonotype showed up just a few times. The chain couples TRBV20-1 to TRBJ2-5; D might be TRBD1 (6 bases). Germline V gene lookup returns CDR1 DFQATT and CDR2 SNEGSKA (reference sequence). The CDR3 loop spans 13 amino acids. With 6 bases removed from V and 0 bases from J, the gap between germline ends came to 11 bases. CDR3 nucleotide sequence: TGCAGTGCCGAGGACAGACACCAAGAGACCCAGTACTTC. This gives the protein CSAEDRHQETQYF.

The CDR3, as DNA: TGTGCCAGCAGTCTAGCGGCCAGCTCCTACGAGCAGTACTTC. Amino acid sequence: CASSLAASSYEQYF. The chain has TRBV27 and TRBJ2-7, with 7 bases lining up with TRBD2. The germline CDR1 and CDR2 sequences are MNHEY and SMNVEV (reference sequence). There are 14 residues in the CDR3. V was pared by 5 bases and J by 0 bases, with 4 bases of the junction left unmatched.

The chain links TRBV18 to TRBJ1-1, with D possibly TRBD1 on 5 matching bases. The CDR3 sequence is 15 residues long. Germline CDR1 is KGHSH and CDR2 is LQKENI. Trimming pared 3 bases from V and 4 bases from J, leaving 15 bases between. The CDR3 loop is CASSPRGIVITEAFF. CDR3 nucleotides: TGTGCCAGCTCACCTCGGGGGATAGTGATCACTGAAGCTTTCTTT.

The gene calls are TRBV11-2 and TRBJ1-1; D possibly corresponds to TRBD1 (5 bases). Germline CDR1 SGHAT, CDR2 FQNNGV. V was cut by 6 bases and J by 7 bases, with 15 bases left in between. The CDR3 has 13 residues. The CDR3 protein is CASRVGGGGEAFF. CDR3 nucleotide sequence: TGTGCCAGCAGAGTGGGGGGAGGAGGTGAAGCTTTCTTT.

This clonotype was counted many times. The rearrangement links TRBV5-1 to TRBJ2-7, with 9 bases lining up with TRBD1. There are 15 residues in the CDR3. The germline CDR1 and CDR2 sequences are SGHRS and YFSETQ. Unmatched junction bases numbered 14, after V lost 4 bases and J lost 9 bases. CDR3 DNA: TGCGCCAGCAGCCTGGACAGGGGAGGCCTTGGGGGGCAGTACTTC. It yields the protein CASSLDRGGLGGQYF.

This clonotype has only a few counts. CDR3 sequence reads: CASSWSSGGYTF. The CDR3 bases are TGTGCCAGCAGCTGGAGCTCAGGCGGCTACACCTTC. The J gene is TRBJ1-2, the V gene TRBV7-9; D unresolved. Germline V lookup: CDR1 SEHNR, CDR2 FQNEAQ (reference sequence). Trimming stripped 4 bases from V and 8 bases from J, with 11 bases between. The CDR3 consists of 12 residues.

This clonotype was counted ten times or more. J is TRBJ2-5 and V is TRBV24-1; TRBD1 or TRBD2 may be the D gene (5 bases each). Germline loops: CDR1 KGHDR, CDR2 SFDVKD. The CDR3 length is 16 residues. Trimming shortened V by 5 bases and J by 1 base, and 16 bases separated the two germline ends. The CDR3 loop is CATSASRWGSQETQYF. CDR3 DNA: TGTGCCACCAGTGCGTCCCGGTGGGGGAGCCAAGAGACCCAGTACTTC.

This clonotype showed up just a few times. V gene TRBV3-1 combines with J gene TRBJ2-5; the match to TRBD1 covers 7 bases. The CDR3 extends over 15 amino acids. Germline CDR1 and CDR2: LGHDT and YNNKEL (reference sequence). V lost 4 bases and J lost 3; bases outside the gene matches: 8. This CDR3 is CASSLQTGPKETQYF. The CDR3 DNA follows: TGTGCCAGCAGCCTTCAGACAGGGCCGAAAGAGACCCAGTACTTC.

The sample holds a few counts of this clonotype. The chain is built from TRBV4-2 and TRBJ1-6, with a possible D match to TRBD1 (6 bases). Trimming removed 5 bases from V and 10 bases from J, with 12 bases in between. Germline loops: CDR1 LGHNA, CDR2 YNFKEQ. The CDR3 has 13 residues. The CDR3 reads CASSNLQGSPLHF. Written as DNA, the CDR3 is TGTGCCAGCAGCAACCTACAGGGCTCACCCCTCCACTTT.

This rearrangement joins TRBV7-2 to TRBJ2-5; D perhaps matches TRBD2 (5 bases). The CDR3 sequence is 13 residues long. In germline, CDR1 is SGHTA, CDR2 FQGNSA. V gave up 3 bases and J gave up 8 bases, with 13 bases separating them. The CDR3 here is CASSLSRERTQYF. The DNA for the CDR3 is TGTGCCAGCAGCTTGAGTAGGGAGAGAACCCAGTACTTC.